The 30 T cell receptor beta chains listed next were all sequenced from one sample in a study of CD8 T cells in Susac syndrome. Reverse transcription of about 0.5 to 1 ug RNA used random hexamers. From the immunoSEQ multiplex PCR reads, TCRdb called clonotypes with MiXCR, one entry per CDR3 protein. The sample records about 100,000 distinct CDR3 sequences, 95% being singletons. The sample was CD8+ T cells from PBMCs. The receptors here all came from a human donor with Susac syndrome.

The V gene is TRBV11-2, the J gene TRBJ1-5, with TRBD1 matching 7 bases. V trimming: 3 bases; J trimming: 8 bases; junction bases outside the gene matches: 10. This CDR3 contains 15 residues. Per the germline V gene, CDR1 is SGHAT and CDR2 is FQNNGV. In DNA form, the CDR3 reads TGTGCCAGCAGCTTCCGCCACAGGGGACGAAAGCCCCAGCATTTT. Residues: CASSFRHRGRKPQHF.

The chain recombines TRBV25-1 with TRBJ2-5; 7 positions match TRBD2. Germline CDR1 is MGHDK and CDR2 is SYGVNS. J lost 7 bases, V lost 8 bases, and 13 bases had no gene match. CDR3 size: 14 residues. The CDR3 here is CASAGVKHWGTQYF. The CDR3 bases are TGTGCCAGCGCGGGGGTGAAGCATTGGGGGACCCAGTACTTC.

The chain carries TRBV3-1 and TRBJ2-1; D gene unclear. This CDR3 spans 12 amino acids. V was cut by 3 bases and J by 7 bases, with 7 bases left in between. In germline, CDR1 is LGHDT, CDR2 YNNKEL (reference sequence). The DNA of the CDR3 is TGTGCCAGCAGCCACGTCGGAAATGAGCAGTTCTTC. Translation: CASSHVGNEQFF.

The chain employs TRBV20-1 and TRBJ1-1, with unresolved D. This CDR3 has 11 amino acids. Trimming took 3 bases from V and 3 from J, leaving 5 bases between them. Germline CDR1 is DFQATT and CDR2 is SNEGSKA (reference sequence). The CDR3 loop is CSARTYTEAFF. The CDR3 DNA is TGCAGTGCTAGGACATACACTGAAGCTTTCTTT.

V usage is TRBV2 and J usage is TRBJ2-2; TRBD1 matches at 7 bases. The V gene end was trimmed by 6 bases and the J gene end by 5 bases; junction bases not matched to a gene: 6. This CDR3 contains 14 residues. CDR1 is SNHLY and CDR2 is FYNNEI in the germline V gene. The CDR3 sequence: CASRGDSLTGELFF. Here the CDR3 DNA reads TGTGCCAGCAGGGGGGACAGTTTGACCGGGGAGCTGTTTTTT.

The rearrangement joins TRBV5-1 to TRBJ1-2; D remains ambiguous. CDR1 and CDR2 (germline): SGHRS, YFSETQ. V lost 0 bases to trimming and J lost 4 bases, with 13 bases between them. The CDR3 length is 15 residues. CDR3 region: CASSLAFGEIYGYTF. CDR3 DNA sequence: TGCGCCAGCAGCTTGGCCTTTGGGGAGATCTATGGCTACACCTTC.

The gene calls are TRBV7-9 and TRBJ1-2; the D gene is possibly TRBD1 (5 bases). Germline V gives CDR1 SEHNR, CDR2 FQNEAQ (reference sequence). This CDR3 comprises 14 residues. The ends were cut back, 1 base at V and 4 bases at J, with 10 bases in the middle. The CDR3 nucleotides read TGTGCCAGCAGCTTAGTGGGACGGACCTATGGCTACACCTTC. Translation: CASSLVGRTYGYTF. Full variable domain (missing parts from reference TRBV7-9 and TRBJ1-2): DTGVSQNPRHKITKRGQNVTFRCDPISEHNRLYWYRQTLGQGPEFLTYFQNEAQLEKSRLLSDRFSAERPKGSFSTLEIQRTEQGDSAMYLCASSLVGRTYGYTFGSGTRLTVV.

The chain recombines TRBV27 with TRBJ2-3; D is undetermined. CDR1 MNHEY and CDR2 SMNVEV come from the germline V gene (reference sequence). V dropped 5 bases and J dropped 2 bases, with 8 bases sitting between them. CDR3 length: 13 amino acids. The DNA for the CDR3 is TGTGCCAGCAGTCCCCAAACCACAGATACGCAGTATTTT. Protein: CASSPQTTDTQYF.

The chain couples TRBV5-1 to TRBJ2-1; 12 nucleotides match TRBD2. Germline assignment: CDR1 SGHRS and CDR2 YFSETQ. CDR3 length: 15 residues. J lost 6 bases, V lost 0 bases, and 1 base had no gene match. CDR3 nucleotide sequence: TGCGCCAGCAGCTTGGCTAGCGGGAGGGCCAATGAGCAGTTCTTC. This gives the protein CASSLASGRANEQFF.

This chain links TRBV9 with TRBJ1-1; 7 bases are a match to TRBD1. CDR3 length: 15 amino acids. Looked up from germline, CDR1 is SGDLS and CDR2 is YYNGEE. The V gene end was trimmed by 0 bases and the J gene end by 3 bases; junction bases not matched to a gene: 5. The CDR3 spells CASSVDRGRHTEAFF. Here the CDR3 DNA reads TGTGCCAGCAGCGTAGATAGGGGGCGCCACACTGAAGCTTTCTTT.

The J gene is TRBJ2-3, the V gene TRBV24-1; no clear D. In germline, CDR1 is KGHDR, CDR2 SFDVKD. The CDR3 length is 13 residues. V lost 0 bases and J lost 3, with 3 bases in between. The CDR3 sequence is CATSDLFTDTQYF. The CDR3 bases are TGTGCCACCAGTGATTTGTTTACAGATACGCAGTATTTT.

The CDR3 nucleotides are TGCAGTGCTAGAGCCGGGTACGAGCAGTACTTC. Its protein product is CSARAGYEQYF. The rearrangement uses TRBV20-1 and TRBJ2-7; D is uncertain. V was pared by 1 base and J by 4 bases, with 5 bases between. The CDR3 consists of 11 residues. Germline V gives CDR1 DFQATT, CDR2 SNEGSKA (reference sequence).

V is TRBV7-9 and J is TRBJ2-5; D tentatively fits TRBD1 or TRBD2 (5 bases each). In germline, CDR1 is SEHNR, CDR2 FQNEAQ (reference sequence). V lost 5 bases to trimming and J lost 2 bases, with 9 bases between them. CDR3 length: 13 residues. DNA of the CDR3: TGTGCCAGCAGCCTCGAGGGGCAAGAGACCCAGTACTTC. Translated: CASSLEGQETQYF. The whole variable domain, remainder taken from reference TRBV7-9 and TRBJ2-5, is DTGVSQNPRHKITKRGQNVTFRCDPISEHNRLYWYRQTLGQGPEFLTYFQNEAQLEKSRLLSDRFSAERPKGSFSTLEIQRTEQGDSAMYLCASSLEGQETQYFGPGTRLLVL.

The J gene is TRBJ2-3, the V gene TRBV6-5, with 8 bases lining up with TRBD2. The V and J ends lost 4 bases and 4 bases, in that order; junction bases with no gene match: 13. The germline gives CDR1 MNHEY, CDR2 SVGAGI. The CDR3 length is 17 residues. CDR3 loop: CASSSTTSGLRADTQYF. DNA of the CDR3: TGTGCCAGCAGTTCCACCACTAGCGGTCTCCGGGCAGATACGCAGTATTTT.

The chain couples TRBV4-1 to TRBJ2-1; possible D gene TRBD2, 5 bases. Deletions cut 1 base from V and 15 bases from J, with 16 bases between. Germline CDR1 MGHRA, CDR2 YSYEKL. There are 13 residues in the CDR3. CDR3 sequence reads: CASSQAVSDRGFF. As DNA, the CDR3 is TGCGCCAGCAGCCAAGCCGTGTCGGATCGGGGGTTCTTC.

This chain connects TRBV28 to TRBJ1-2; D uncertain. CDR1 is MDHEN and CDR2 is SYDVKM in the germline V gene. The germline V and J ends were trimmed by 9 bases and 5 bases, with 16 bases remaining between them. The CDR3 has 13 residues. Written as DNA, the CDR3 is TGTGCCAGTGATACCGGGCGATATTATGGCTACACCTTC. It specifies CASDTGRYYGYTF.

The chain recombines TRBV29-1 with TRBJ2-5; D is perhaps TRBD1 (6 bases). The V gene's germline CDR1 is SQVTM and CDR2 ANQGSEA. The CDR3 runs 14 residues. Trimming shortened V by 6 bases and J by 1 base, and 15 bases separated the two germline ends. The CDR3 nucleotides are TGCAGCGTATTAACCGGGACATCCCAAGAGACCCAGTACTTC. It translates to CSVLTGTSQETQYF.

The chain links TRBV6-4 to TRBJ2-3; 11 bases match TRBD2. The CDR3 length is 15 residues. V dropped 5 bases and J dropped 6; count of bases not matched to a gene: 7. Per the germline V gene, CDR1 is MRHNA and CDR2 is SNTAGT. DNA of the CDR3: TGTGCCAGCAGTCATAGCGGGGGGGCGGCGGATACGCAGTATTTT. It translates to CASSHSGGAADTQYF.

On this clonotype itself: A junction end diverges from the germline sequence, so it may reflect a read error. The chain has TRBV12-3 or TRBV12-4 and TRBJ1-1; D gene ambiguous. The CDR3 is made up of 13 amino acids. This chain's CDR3 is CASGFGLNTEAFF. CDR3 in DNA: TGTGCCAGCGGTTTCGGCCTGAACACTGAAGCTTTCTTT.

The V and J genes are TRBV7-9 and TRBJ2-4; TRBD2 might be the D (5 bases). Trimming pared 1 base from V and 8 bases from J, leaving 6 bases between. CDR1 SEHNR and CDR2 FQNEAQ come from the germline V gene (reference sequence). The CDR3 length is 12 residues. The CDR3 DNA reads as TGTGCCAGCAGCTTAGATAGCGACATTCAGTACTTC. Amino acids: CASSLDSDIQYF.

The count of this clonotype is one. This chain uses TRBV29-1 with TRBJ2-7, with 8 bases matching TRBD1. The germline gives CDR1 SQVTM, CDR2 ANQGSEA. The trim removed 3 bases at V and 4 bases at J, leaving 11 bases unmatched. The CDR3 extends over 15 amino acids. Written as DNA, the CDR3 is TGCAGCGTTGAGATAGGACAGGGCATGGCGTACGAGCAGTACTTC. Protein product: CSVEIGQGMAYEQYF.

The J gene is TRBJ2-3, the V gene TRBV20-1; D is undetermined. From germline, CDR1 is DFQATT and CDR2 SNEGSKA (reference sequence). V shed 3 bases and J shed 5 bases, with 6 bases lying between them. This CDR3 is built from 11 residues. CDR3 sequence: CSASDGDTQYF. The CDR3 DNA reads as TGCAGTGCTAGCGATGGAGATACGCAGTATTTT.

V usage is TRBV29-1 and J usage is TRBJ1-1, with a possible D match to TRBD1 (6 bases). The CDR3 consists of 18 residues. CDR1 and CDR2 from the germline V gene are SQVTM and ANQGSEA. V lost 4 bases and J 6 bases, leaving 30 bases between the germline ends. Here the CDR3 DNA reads TGCAGCGTTGCCGGGAGGGGGAACTTCGATAGAACGGGTCCTGAAGCTTTCTTT. Translating gives CSVAGRGNFDRTGPEAFF.

This clonotype was counted once. The V gene is TRBV25-1, the J gene TRBJ2-5; a possible D gene is TRBD2 (5 bases). The CDR3 has 13 amino acids. Germline CDR1 is MGHDK and CDR2 is SYGVNS. V lost 7 bases and J 7 bases, leaving 16 bases between the germline ends. CDR3 in DNA: TGTGCCAGCAAGGTCCTTCGGGATCGGACCCAGTACTTC. As protein: CASKVLRDRTQYF.

This clonotype was detected only once. This sequence joins TRBV7-9 and TRBJ1-1, with 7 bases that match TRBD1. V shed 6 bases and J 11 bases; nucleotides not matched to a gene: 12. CDR3 size: 13 residues. Per germline, CDR1 SEHNR and CDR2 FQNEAQ (reference sequence). The CDR3 region is CASRHKGAGVAFF. For the CDR3, the DNA is TGTGCCAGCAGACACAAGGGGGCGGGGGTTGCTTTCTTT.

V and J are TRBV20-1 and TRBJ2-7; D gene unclear. Germline values: CDR1 DFQATT, CDR2 SNEGSKA (reference sequence). V was pared by 0 bases and J by 3 bases, with 6 bases between. The CDR3 contains 12 residues. The CDR3 region is CSAREGYYEQYF. The DNA of the CDR3 is TGCAGTGCTAGAGAAGGGTACTACGAGCAGTACTTC.

V is TRBV7-9 and J is TRBJ1-2; 8 positions match TRBD1. J was trimmed by 4 bases and V by 5 bases; bases with no gene match: 15. Per the germline V gene, CDR1 is SEHNR and CDR2 is FQNEAQ (reference sequence). The CDR3 is 17 residues long. In DNA, the CDR3 is TGTGCCAGCAGCAGACCGGGACAGGTACCGGAGGGCTATGGCTACACCTTC. Translation gives CASSRPGQVPEGYGYTF.

The chain has TRBV15 and TRBJ2-1; D remains ambiguous. This CDR3 is built from 15 residues. CDR1 and CDR2 (germline): LNHNV, YYDKDF (reference sequence). Trimming took off 5 bases at V and 0 bases at J, with 11 bases between the two ends. In DNA, the CDR3 is TGTGCCACCAGCCGGCTGCGCGGCTCCTACAATGAGCAGTTCTTC. Translation gives CATSRLRGSYNEQFF.

The chain combines TRBV2 with TRBJ2-1; 9 bases match TRBD1. The CDR3 runs 11 residues. In germline, CDR1 is SNHLY, CDR2 FYNNEI. Trimming cost V 8 bases and J 15 bases; bases outside gene matches: 8. This CDR3 is CASAPGQGLFF. The CDR3 DNA reads as TGTGCCAGCGCTCCGGGACAGGGCTTGTTCTTC.

The V call is TRBV4-1, the J call TRBJ2-6, with D possibly TRBD1 on 6 matching bases. There are 17 residues in the CDR3. Germline V CDR1 and CDR2: MGHRA, YSYEKL. Trimming cost V 4 bases and J 0 bases, with 13 bases left between them. Here the CDR3 DNA reads TGCGCCAGCAGCCGAGAAACAGGGAGCTCTGGGGCCAACGTCCTGACTTTC. It translates to CASSRETGSSGANVLTF.